This TCR beta chain was sequenced in a study of blood T cell repertoires in COVID-19. Assay used: immunoSEQ multiplex PCR; TCRdb lists only in-frame clones, some missing. This table has roughly 440,000 clones, around 88% appearing once. Per germline, CDR1 GTSNPN and CDR2 SVGIG (reference sequence). The CDR3 length is 13 residues. V gave up 6 bases and J gave up 3 bases, with 12 bases separating them. V usage is TRBV30 and J usage is TRBJ1-3, with D tentatively TRBD1 (5 bases). The sequence was obtained from a woman aged 50 to 60 with COVID-19, enrolled during active disease. What was sequenced was peripheral blood. The CDR3 DNA reads TGTGCCTGCAACATAAGGGGTGGAAACACCATATATTTT. Translated, it gives CACNIRGGNTIYF.